The T cell receptor (beta chain) described here comes from a study of T cell changes during pregnancy in multiple sclerosis. Germline V gene data show CDR1 as MGHRA and CDR2 as YSYEKL. The length of the CDR3 is 16 residues. V lost 4 bases to trimming and J lost 3 bases; unmatched junction nucleotides: 10. Sequenced by immunoSEQ multiplex PCR; TCRdb stores in-frame clones only, minus some. This table holds some 29,000 clones, 89% found once. The TCR originated in a female donor in good health, enrolled as a control in a pregnancy study. The chain employs TRBV4-1 and TRBJ2-7, with 9 bases lining up with TRBD1. Sequencing used CD4+ T cells from peripheral blood mononuclear cells, obtained in the first trimester of pregnancy. The CDR3 reads CASSPSGQGLGYEQYF. The CDR3, as DNA: TGCGCCAGCAGCCCTTCCGGACAGGGGTTAGGCTACGAGCAGTACTTC.